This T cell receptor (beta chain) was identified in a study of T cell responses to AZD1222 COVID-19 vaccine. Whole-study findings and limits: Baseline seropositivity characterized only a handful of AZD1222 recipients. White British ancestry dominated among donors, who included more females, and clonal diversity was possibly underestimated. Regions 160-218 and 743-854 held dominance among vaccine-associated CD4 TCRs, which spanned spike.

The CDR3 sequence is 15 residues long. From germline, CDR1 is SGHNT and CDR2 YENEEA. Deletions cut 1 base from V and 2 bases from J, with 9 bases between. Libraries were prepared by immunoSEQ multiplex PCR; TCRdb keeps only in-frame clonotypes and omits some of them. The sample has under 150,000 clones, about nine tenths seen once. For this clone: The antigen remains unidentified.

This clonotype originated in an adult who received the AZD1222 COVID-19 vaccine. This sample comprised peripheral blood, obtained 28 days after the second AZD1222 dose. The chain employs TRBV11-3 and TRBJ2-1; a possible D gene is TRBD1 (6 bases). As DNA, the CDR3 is TGTGCCAGCAGCTTAGCAGGGGCCCCCTACAATGAGCAGTTCTTC. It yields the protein CASSLAGAPYNEQFF.